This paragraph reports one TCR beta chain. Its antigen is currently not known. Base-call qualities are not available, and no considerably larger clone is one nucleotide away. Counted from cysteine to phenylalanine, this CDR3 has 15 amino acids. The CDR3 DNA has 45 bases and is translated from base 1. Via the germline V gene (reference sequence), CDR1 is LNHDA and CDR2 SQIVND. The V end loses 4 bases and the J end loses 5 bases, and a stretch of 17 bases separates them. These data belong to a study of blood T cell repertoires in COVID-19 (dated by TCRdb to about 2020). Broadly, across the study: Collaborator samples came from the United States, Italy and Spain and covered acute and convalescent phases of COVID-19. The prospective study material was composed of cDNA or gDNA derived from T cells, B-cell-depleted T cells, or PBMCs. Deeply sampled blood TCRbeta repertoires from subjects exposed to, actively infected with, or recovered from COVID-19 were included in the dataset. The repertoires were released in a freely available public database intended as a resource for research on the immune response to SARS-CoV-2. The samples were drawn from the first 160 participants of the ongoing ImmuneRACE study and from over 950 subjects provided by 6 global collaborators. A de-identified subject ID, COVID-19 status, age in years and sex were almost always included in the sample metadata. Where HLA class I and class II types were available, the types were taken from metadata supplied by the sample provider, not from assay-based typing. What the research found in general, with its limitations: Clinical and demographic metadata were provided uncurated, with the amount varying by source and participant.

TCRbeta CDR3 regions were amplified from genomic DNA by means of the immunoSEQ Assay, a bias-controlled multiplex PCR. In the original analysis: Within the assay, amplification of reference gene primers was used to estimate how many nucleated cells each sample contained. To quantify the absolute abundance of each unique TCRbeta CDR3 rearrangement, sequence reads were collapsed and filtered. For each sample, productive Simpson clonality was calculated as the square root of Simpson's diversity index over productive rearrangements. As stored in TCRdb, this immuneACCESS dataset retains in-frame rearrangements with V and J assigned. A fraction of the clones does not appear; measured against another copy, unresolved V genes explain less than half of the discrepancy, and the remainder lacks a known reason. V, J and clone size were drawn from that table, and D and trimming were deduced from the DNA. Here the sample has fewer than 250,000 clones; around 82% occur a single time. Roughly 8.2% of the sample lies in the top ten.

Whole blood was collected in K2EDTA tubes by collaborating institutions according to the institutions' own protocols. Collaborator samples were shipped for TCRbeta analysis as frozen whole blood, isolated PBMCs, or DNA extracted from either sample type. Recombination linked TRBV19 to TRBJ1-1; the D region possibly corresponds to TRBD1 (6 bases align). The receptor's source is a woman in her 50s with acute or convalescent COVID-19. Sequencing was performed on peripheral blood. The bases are TGTGCCAGTAGTACATATAGGACAGAATATACTGAAGCTTTCTTT. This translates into CASSTYRTEYTEAFF.